This TCR beta chain was documented in a study of shared clonotypes between healthy human individuals. The wider study: The plates for each donor numbered three CD4 naive, three CD4 memory, two CD8 naive and one CD8 memory.

Comments on this clone: Its antigen is unknown.

The authors ran the assay at deep level. Some clones are missing from TCRdb's copy, which holds only in-frame ones; the method was immunoSEQ multiplex PCR. The sample lists over 1.5 million clones, approximately 98% occurring once. Findings and caveats of the study: Among four donors, about 5% of naive CD4 clonotypes were found in common.

The sequence was collected from a man younger than 40 in good health. Sequencing used naive CD4+ T cells sorted from blood. Subset described: CD45RA+ positively selected.

CDR3 protein: CASSPLAGLTDTQYF. For the CDR3, the DNA is TGCGCCAGCAGCCCCCTAGCGGGGCTCACAGATACGCAGTATTTT. V is TRBV4-3 and J is TRBJ2-3, with 9 bases lining up with TRBD2. The CDR3 sequence is 15 residues long. Germline V lookup: CDR1 LGHNA, CDR2 YSLEER. V was pared by 4 bases and J by 2 bases, with 4 bases of the junction left unmatched.